This T cell receptor beta chain was captured by sequencing in a study of shared clonotypes between healthy human individuals. Across the study: The study drew on a couple of women and a few men aged 18 to 49 as donors.

Study-level findings and limits: Generation probabilities were higher for clonotypes shared across all four sorted-subset donors than for unshared ones.

This clone was seen once. What it recognizes is unknown. Other DNA variants within this sample encode the same CDR3. As processed by the authors: ImmunoSEQ supplied junction-only sequences lacking quality scores, so filtering was different. Only in-frame clones appear in the TCRdb table, and some are missing; sequencing was by immunoSEQ multiplex PCR. D and trimming were read from the DNA, whereas the V and J calls and clone size are those reported in that table. The sample lists roughly 2,500,000 clones, 93% occurring once. Trimming stripped 3 bases from V and 5 bases from J, with 10 bases between. CDR3 length equals 13 residues. CDR1 and CDR2 (germline): KGHSH, LQKENI.

The sequence was collected from a man in his late teens or twenties in good health. Some clones in this sample may be carry-over from other donors' samples. The rearrangement uses TRBV18 and TRBJ2-5; TRBD2 is a possible D gene (6 bases). The sample consisted of naive CD4+ T cells from PBMCs. Subset indicated: CD45RA+ positively selected. The DNA of the CDR3 is TGTGCCAGCTCACCGGGACTCCAGGAGACCCAGTACTTC. Translating gives CASSPGLQETQYF.